Presented here are 15 T cell receptor beta chains from one specimen sequenced in a study of T cells in Graves' hyperthyroidism and ophthalmopathy. Amplified TCR beta CDR3 regions came from RNA transcripts. TCR CDR3 underwent first-round RT-PCR with the HTBI primer set. A single record per CDR3 protein comes from TCRdb applying MiXCR to the multiplex PCR reads. The table has 450,000 to 650,000 distinct CDR3 sequences, roughly 20% seen once. The sequencing sample was made of blood. These receptors all come from a man between 18 and 29 years old with Graves' hyperthyroidism.

The table lists this clonotype with many counts. The V gene is TRBV27, the J gene TRBJ1-2; D is perhaps TRBD1 (5 bases). Trimming removed 5 bases at V and 5 bases at J, with 15 bases between. Germline V lookup: CDR1 MNHEY, CDR2 SMNVEV (reference sequence). The CDR3 runs to 14 residues. This CDR3 is CASSPGGVGYGYTF. Written as DNA, the CDR3 is TGTGCCAGCAGTCCCGGGGGGGTTGGATATGGCTACACCTTC.

This clonotype occurred many times. The rearrangement uses TRBV7-6 and TRBJ1-1, with a weak D call TRBD1 (5 bases). Germline assignment: CDR1 SGHVS and CDR2 FNYEAQ. Trimming left V 5 bases short and J 1 base short, with 11 bases between. The CDR3 has 14 residues. CDR3 sequence reads: CASSIIGENTEAFF. The CDR3 coding sequence is TGTGCCAGCAGCATCATAGGGGAGAACACTGAAGCTTTCTTT.

This clonotype was found many times. The chain joins TRBV12-3 or TRBV12-4 to TRBJ1-1; D unclear. The CDR3 sequence is 12 residues long. Trimming cost V 2 bases and J 10 bases, with 11 bases left between them. The CDR3 coding sequence is TGTGCCAGCAGTTTATGGGGTATAGGAGCTTTCTTT. Its protein product is CASSLWGIGAFF.

This clonotype came up many times. V is TRBV6-5 and J is TRBJ2-2, with TRBD1 as a possible D gene (6 bases). The V end was cut by 4 bases, the J end by 7 bases, with 22 bases between. Germline loops: CDR1 MNHEY, CDR2 SVGAGI. The CDR3 is 17 residues long. The CDR3 DNA reads TGTGCCAGCAGTTCCACCCCTCGGGGCTTCAGGGGCGGGGAGCTGTTTTTT. Translation gives CASSSTPRGFRGGELFF.

This clonotype was picked up many times. The rearrangement links TRBV28 to TRBJ1-5; no reliable D call. Germline CDR1 reads MDHEN; CDR2 reads SYDVKM. V gave up 2 bases and J gave up 2 bases, with 10 bases separating them. This CDR3 is built from 15 residues. CDR3 sequence: CASSLLEGGNQPQHF. DNA for the CDR3: TGTGCCAGCAGTTTACTCGAGGGAGGCAATCAGCCCCAGCATTTT.

This clonotype has ten or more counts. V is TRBV2 and J is TRBJ1-1; the D is unclear. The germline CDR1 and CDR2 sequences are SNHLY and FYNNEI. This CDR3 is built from 14 residues. The V end was cut by 0 bases, the J end by 4 bases, with 9 bases between. Here the CDR3 reads CASSEAAGSTEAFF. In nucleotides, the CDR3 is TGTGCCAGCAGTGAAGCTGCCGGTAGCACTGAAGCTTTCTTT.

Worth noting for this clonotype: The junction differs from germline at one of its ends, possibly a read error. This sequence joins TRBV15 and TRBJ1-1, with a possible D match to TRBD1 (5 bases). Per germline, CDR1 LNHNV and CDR2 YYDKDF (reference sequence). The CDR3 covers 14 residues. In nucleotides, the CDR3 is TGTGCCACCAGCAGAGATTGGGGGTCAACTGATGCTTTCTTT. Translating gives CATSRDWGSTDAFF.

This clonotype occurred a few times. V is TRBV7-2 and J is TRBJ1-2, with unresolved D. Trimming took off 1 base at V and 0 bases at J, with 6 bases between the two ends. The CDR3 runs 14 residues. Germline CDR1 and CDR2: SGHTA and FQGNSA. The CDR3 region has the DNA TGTGCCAGCAGCTTAGAGAGGGCTAACTATGGCTACACCTTC. Its protein is CASSLERANYGYTF.

This clonotype appeared many times. V gene TRBV19 combines with J gene TRBJ1-3; the D is unclear. The CDR3 consists of 9 residues. V lost 7 bases and J lost 8, with 3 bases in between. Germline loops: CDR1 LNHDA, CDR2 SQIVND (reference sequence). The CDR3 DNA reads as TGTGCCAGTACGGACACCATATATTTT. As protein: CASTDTIYF.

This clonotype showed up many times. The genes are TRBV28 and TRBJ1-5; weak D call: TRBD1 (5 bases). V dropped 2 bases and J dropped 2 bases, with 10 bases sitting between them. Germline-derived CDR1 and CDR2 are MDHEN and SYDVKM. The CDR3 is 15 amino acids. In DNA form, the CDR3 reads TGTGCCAGCAGTTTAGTTGAACAGGGCAATCAGCCCCAGCATTTT. Translated, it gives CASSLVEQGNQPQHF.

The V gene is TRBV30, the J gene TRBJ2-7; tentatively, D is TRBD2 (7 bases). The germline V and J ends were trimmed by 8 bases and 7 bases, with 21 bases remaining between them. The CDR3 consists of 13 residues. Germline V gene sequence: CDR1 GTSNPN, CDR2 SVGIG (reference sequence). The CDR3 is CAQRTRGTTEQYF. The CDR3 nucleotides read TGTGCCCAAAGGACTAGGGGGACTACGGAGCAGTACTTC. The entire variable domain, with the rest obtained from reference TRBV30 and TRBJ2-7, is as follows: SQTIHQWPATLVQPVGSPLSLECTVEGTSNPNLYWYRQAAGRGLQLLFYSVGIGQISSEVPQNLSASRPQDRQFILSSKKLLLSDSGFYLCAQRTRGTTEQYFGPGTRLTVT.

The chain has TRBV7-9 and TRBJ1-5, with TRBD1 as a possible D gene (6 bases). Looked up from germline, CDR1 is SEHNR and CDR2 is FQNEAQ (reference sequence). The CDR3 spans 15 residues. The V gene lost 5 bases and the J gene lost 7 bases, with 18 bases spanning the gap. CDR3 DNA: TGTGCCAGCAGCCCCGATGGGGGGCGCGTACAGCCCCAGCATTTT. It yields the protein CASSPDGGRVQPQHF.

In this sample, this clonotype turned up many times. The gene calls are TRBV2 and TRBJ1-1; tentatively, D is TRBD1 (5 bases). Germline CDR1 reads SNHLY; CDR2 reads FYNNEI. The CDR3 loop spans 14 amino acids. Trimming shortened V by 3 bases and J by 1 base, and 9 bases separated the two germline ends. CDR3 region: CASSEGLRNTEAFF. The CDR3 bases are TGTGCCAGCAGTGAGGGACTGAGGAACACTGAAGCTTTCTTT.

This clonotype was recorded at least ten times. The chain couples TRBV7-2 to TRBJ2-7; TRBD2 matches at 11 bases. Germline trimming cut 4 bases from V and 6 bases from J; bases unmatched to any gene: 5. The CDR3 is made up of 14 amino acids. Per germline, CDR1 SGHTA and CDR2 FQGNSA. The CDR3, as DNA: TGTGCCAGCAGCTCAGGACTAGCGGGCAGCGAGCAGTACTTC. It encodes CASSSGLAGSEQYF.

This clonotype was recorded at least ten times. The chain combines TRBV2 with TRBJ2-7; D is possibly TRBD1 or TRBD2 (5 bases each). Between the trimmed V and J ends, which lost 3 bases and 5 bases, there was a span of 11 bases. CDR1 and CDR2 (germline): SNHLY, FYNNEI. This CDR3 spans 13 amino acids. The CDR3 nucleotides read TGTGCCAGCAGTGAGGGACCCTCACACGAGCAGTACTTC. Protein sequence: CASSEGPSHEQYF.